These T cell receptor beta chains were read from a single sample in a study of cytomegalovirus exposure and HLA in healthy donors. Libraries were prepared by immunoSEQ multiplex PCR; TCRdb keeps only in-frame clonotypes and omits some of them. The repertoire shows some 200,000 clones; the top ten hold roughly 0.7%. Sample: PBMCs. The receptors shown here come from a boy between 10 and 17 years old in good health and CMV-seronegative. CDR3s include the opening cysteine and the closing phenylalanine or tryptophan. The D gene is left open where the match is weak.

TRBJ2-3	TRBV5-1	TRBD2	CASRTSLAGGLRAQYF	TGCGCCAGCAGGACCTCACTAGCGGGGGGTCTACGGGCGCAGTATTTT
TRBJ2-5	TRBV5-6	-	CASSSGPRVTETQYF	TGTGCCAGCAGCTCAGGACCCAGGGTAACAGAGACCCAGTACTTC
TRBJ1-6	TRBV4-1	-	CASSPGISNSPLHF	TGCGCCAGCAGCCCGGGGATTTCCAATTCACCCCTCCACTTT
TRBJ2-4	TRBV2	-	CASRLLAKNIQYF	TGTGCCAGCAGACTTCTAGCCAAAAACATTCAGTACTTC
TRBJ2-1	TRBV5-1	TRBD1	CASSPRTGVVNNEQFF	TGCGCCAGCAGCCCCAGGACAGGGGTGGTTAACAATGAGCAGTTCTTC
TRBJ2-3	TRBV27	-	CASSPVVGRADTQYF	TGTGCCAGCAGTCCCGTAGTTGGGCGCGCAGATACGCAGTATTTT
TRBJ2-3	TRBV30	TRBD2	CAWSVVAGGWNTQYF	TGTGCCTGGAGTGTGGTGGCGGGGGGGTGGAATACGCAGTATTTT
TRBJ1-4	TRBV2	-	CTSNRQVATNEKLFF	TGTACCAGCAATCGACAGGTCGCAACTAATGAAAAACTGTTTTTT
TRBJ2-3	TRBV7-7	TRBD1	CASSLGQGTDTQYF	TGTGCCAGCAGCTTAGGACAGGGTACAGATACGCAGTATTTT
TRBJ2-7	TRBV6-5	-	CASTTGSGSYEQYF	TGTGCCAGCACTACAGGGTCAGGCTCCTACGAGCAGTACTTC
TRBJ2-1	TRBV30	-	CAWSVLGVDEQFF	TGTGCCTGGAGTGTACTGGGAGTAGATGAGCAGTTCTTC
TRBJ1-1	TRBV28	-	CASSLSTEAFF	TGTGCCAGCAGTTTGTCGACTGAAGCTTTCTTT
TRBJ2-2	TRBV7-8	TRBD2	CASSLDLAGIDGELFF	TGTGCCAGCAGCTTAGATCTAGCGGGGATAGACGGGGAGCTGTTTTTT
TRBJ2-7	TRBV11-2	-	CASSFSYEQYF	TGTGCCAGCAGCTTCTCCTACGAGCAGTACTTC
TRBJ1-2	TRBV14	TRBD1	CASSPRDRANYGYTF	TGTGCCAGCAGCCCACGGGACAGGGCTAACTATGGCTACACCTTC
TRBJ2-3	TRBV5-4	TRBD2	CASSLLLAGGGSTDTQYF	TGTGCCAGCAGCTTGTTGCTAGCGGGCGGGGGATCTACAGATACGCAGTATTTT